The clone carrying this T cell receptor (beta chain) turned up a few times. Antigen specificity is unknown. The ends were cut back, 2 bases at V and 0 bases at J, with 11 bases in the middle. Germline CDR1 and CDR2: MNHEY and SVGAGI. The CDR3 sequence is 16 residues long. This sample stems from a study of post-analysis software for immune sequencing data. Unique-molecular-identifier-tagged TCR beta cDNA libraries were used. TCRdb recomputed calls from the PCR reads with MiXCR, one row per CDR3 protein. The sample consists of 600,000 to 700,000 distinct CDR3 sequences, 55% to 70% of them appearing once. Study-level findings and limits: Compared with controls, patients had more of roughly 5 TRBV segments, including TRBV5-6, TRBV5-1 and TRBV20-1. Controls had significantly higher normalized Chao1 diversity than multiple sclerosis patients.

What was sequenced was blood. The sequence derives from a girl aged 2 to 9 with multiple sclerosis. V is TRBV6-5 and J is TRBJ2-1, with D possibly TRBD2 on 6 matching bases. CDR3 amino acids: CASSYAWDFSYNEQFF. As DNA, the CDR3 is TGTGCCAGCAGTTACGCCTGGGACTTCTCCTACAATGAGCAGTTCTTC.